This T cell receptor beta chain comes out of a study of CD8 T cells in Susac syndrome. Study-wide results and caveats: A relatively small number of individuals underwent TCR sequencing and HLA analysis.

Trimming removed 0 bases at V and 5 bases at J, with 9 bases between. The germline V gene encodes CDR1 SGHRS and CDR2 YFSETQ. The CDR3 loop spans 14 amino acids. Sequencing of TCR beta covered CD8+ and CD4+ T cells obtained from blood. Random hexamers were used to reverse transcribe roughly 0.45 to 1 ug of RNA. The immunoSEQ assay covered 54 Vbeta and 13 Jbeta segments for CDR3. MiXCR, run by TCRdb on the immunoSEQ multiplex PCR reads, gives a single entry per CDR3 protein. The table has 150,000 to 200,000 distinct CDR3 sequences, roughly 95% seen once. In regard to this clonotype: What it binds is not known.

Sequenced: CD4+ T cells from PBMCs. This sequence originates from a human donor with multiple sclerosis. This chain connects TRBV5-1 to TRBJ2-1; no reliable D call. The CDR3 spells CASSLAGTDNEQFF. The CDR3 nucleotides read TGCGCCAGCAGCTTGGCGGGTACAGACAATGAGCAGTTCTTC.